The clone carrying this TCR beta chain was detected once. Assay: immunoSEQ multiplex PCR; the TCRdb copy retains only in-frame clones and omits some. The table includes about 190,000 clones, more than 85% detected once. Germline V gene lookup returns CDR1 MNHNS and CDR2 SASEGT. The V end was cut by 2 bases, the J end by 5 bases, with 16 bases between. CDR3 length: 16 amino acids. The data derive from a study of blood T cell repertoires in COVID-19. Looking at the study overall: Italy, Spain and the United States were the sources of the convalescent and acute COVID-19 samples. PBMCs, B-cell-depleted T cells, or T cells provided the cDNA or gDNA that made up the material.

The sample taken for sequencing was peripheral blood. The TCR sequence derives from a man aged 30-40 years with acute or convalescent COVID-19. The chain is built from TRBV6-1 and TRBJ1-5; no firm D call. CDR3 loop: CASSEYFGQAYQPQHF. The CDR3 DNA is TGTGCCAGCAGTGAATATTTTGGGCAGGCCTATCAGCCCCAGCATTTT.